This T cell receptor (beta chain) was identified during a study of T cell changes during pregnancy in multiple sclerosis. Some clones are missing from TCRdb's copy, which holds only in-frame ones; the method was immunoSEQ multiplex PCR. The sample includes roughly 58,000 clones, approximately 94% of them seen just once. This TCR was recovered from a female donor with multiple sclerosis, enrolled in a pregnancy study. Sequences were derived from CD8+ T cells from peripheral blood mononuclear cells, sampled in the third trimester of pregnancy.

This CDR3 reads CASSVAPTRTGETNEQFF. Written as DNA, the CDR3 is TGTGCCAGCAGCGTAGCCCCCACCAGGACGGGAGAGACCAATGAGCAGTTCTTC. The chain is built from TRBV9 and TRBJ2-1; possible D gene TRBD2, 6 bases. V lost 0 bases and J 6 bases, leaving 22 bases between the germline ends. This CDR3 has 18 amino acids. CDR1 and CDR2 from the germline V gene are SGDLS and YYNGEE.